These T cell receptor beta chains were read from a single sample in a study of control samples from healthy donors and cancer patients. Sequencing was performed with immunoSEQ multiplex PCR; in TCRdb, only in-frame clones are kept and a portion is missing. The sample carries over 100,000 clones, about 90% recorded once. What was sequenced was blood. These receptors were taken from a woman aged 50 to 60 in good health. Both conserved end residues are part of each CDR3. The order of the fields is CDR3 DNA, CDR3 protein, D gene, clone size, V gene, J gene. D genes are given only for firm matches. For some rows the clone size is stated as once, few or many, or as a class when expanded; others skip it.

DNA: TGTGCCAGCAGCTTAGCGGGGTCTACCACCGGGGAGCTGTTTTTT
CDR3: CASSLAGSTTGELFF
D: .
size: .
V: TRBV7-9
J: TRBJ2-2

DNA: TGCAGCGTTGATCCCCCGGGACAGGCTCATGGCTACACCTTC
CDR3: CSVDPPGQAHGYTF
D: TRBD1
size: .
V: TRBV29-1
J: TRBJ1-2

DNA: TGCGCCAGCAGCTCGGAACAGGGGCGGGCTGAAGCTTTCTTT
CDR3: CASSSEQGRAEAFF
D: TRBD1
size: .
V: TRBV5-1
J: TRBJ1-1

DNA: TGTGCCAGCAGCCAAGGGGAGACCCAGTACTTC
CDR3: CASSQGETQYF
D: .
size: .
V: TRBV9
J: TRBJ2-5

DNA: TGCGCCAGCAGTGAGTCGCGACTAGGCACAGAGACCCAGTACTTC
CDR3: CASSESRLGTETQYF
D: .
size: .
V: TRBV10-1
J: TRBJ2-5

DNA: TGTACCGCACGATTAAGTAGCGAGTACGAGCAGTACTTC
CDR3: CTARLSSEYEQYF
D: .
size: .
V: TRBV2
J: TRBJ2-7

DNA: TGCGCCAGCAGCTTGGGTCCGGAATATGGCTACACCTTC
CDR3: CASSLGPEYGYTF
D: .
size: .
V: TRBV5-1
J: TRBJ1-2

DNA: TGCGCCAGCAGCCAAAAGACAGTCACCGGGGAGCTGTTTTTT
CDR3: CASSQKTVTGELFF
D: .
size: .
V: TRBV5-1
J: TRBJ2-2

DNA: TGTGCCAGCAGTGAAGCGCTGGGCGGAAGCGCCTACGAGCAGTACTTC
CDR3: CASSEALGGSAYEQYF
D: .
size: .
V: TRBV2
J: TRBJ2-7

DNA: TGTGCCAGCAGTGAACTCGCTAGCCGGGGCGAGCAGTACTTC
CDR3: CASSELASRGEQYF
D: .
size: once
V: TRBV6-1
J: TRBJ2-7

DNA: TGTGCTTCGGGGTCCGACACCTACGAGCAGTACTTC
CDR3: CASGSDTYEQYF
D: .
size: .
V: TRBV28
J: TRBJ2-7

DNA: TGTGCCAGCAGCGCCAGCGGGGGCCAGGGCAATGAGCAGTTCTTC
CDR3: CASSASGGQGNEQFF
D: TRBD2
size: .
V: TRBV2
J: TRBJ2-1

DNA: TGTGCCACCAGCGGAACCGGGACAGGGATAGATACGCAGTATTTT
CDR3: CATSGTGTGIDTQYF
D: TRBD1
size: .
V: TRBV15
J: TRBJ2-3

DNA: TGTGCCAGCAGTGAACTCAAGGGGGACACTGAAGCTTTCTTT
CDR3: CASSELKGDTEAFF
D: .
size: .
V: TRBV2
J: TRBJ1-1

DNA: TGTGCCAGCAGTGAAGCTGACAGCGATAATCAGCCCCAGCATTTT
CDR3: CASSEADSDNQPQHF
D: .
size: .
V: TRBV6-1
J: TRBJ1-5

DNA: TGTGCCAGCACTGTGGGGGGGCCGATCAATGAGCAGTTCTTC
CDR3: CASTVGGPINEQFF
D: .
size: .
V: TRBV25-1
J: TRBJ2-1

DNA: TGCGCCAGCAGTCAATCGCGGGGGCCCCAAGAGACCCAGTACTTC
CDR3: CASSQSRGPQETQYF
D: .
size: once
V: TRBV23-1
J: TRBJ2-5